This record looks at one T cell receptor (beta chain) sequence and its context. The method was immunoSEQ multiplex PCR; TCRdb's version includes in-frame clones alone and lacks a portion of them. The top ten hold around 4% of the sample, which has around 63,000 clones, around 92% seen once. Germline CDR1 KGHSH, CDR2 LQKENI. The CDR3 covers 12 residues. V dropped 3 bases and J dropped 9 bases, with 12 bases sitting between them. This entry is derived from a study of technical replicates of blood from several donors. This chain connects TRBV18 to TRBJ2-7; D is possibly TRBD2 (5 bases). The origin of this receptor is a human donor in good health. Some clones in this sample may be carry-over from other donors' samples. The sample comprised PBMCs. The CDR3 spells CASSPDSRAQYF. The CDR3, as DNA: TGTGCCAGCTCACCCGACTCGCGGGCGCAGTACTTC. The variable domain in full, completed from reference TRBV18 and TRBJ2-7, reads NAGVMQNPRHLVRRRGQEARLRCSPMKGHSHVYWYRQLPEEGLKFMVYLQKENIIDESGMPKERFSAEFPKEGPSILRIQQVVRGDSAAYFCASSPDSRAQYFGPGTRLTVT.